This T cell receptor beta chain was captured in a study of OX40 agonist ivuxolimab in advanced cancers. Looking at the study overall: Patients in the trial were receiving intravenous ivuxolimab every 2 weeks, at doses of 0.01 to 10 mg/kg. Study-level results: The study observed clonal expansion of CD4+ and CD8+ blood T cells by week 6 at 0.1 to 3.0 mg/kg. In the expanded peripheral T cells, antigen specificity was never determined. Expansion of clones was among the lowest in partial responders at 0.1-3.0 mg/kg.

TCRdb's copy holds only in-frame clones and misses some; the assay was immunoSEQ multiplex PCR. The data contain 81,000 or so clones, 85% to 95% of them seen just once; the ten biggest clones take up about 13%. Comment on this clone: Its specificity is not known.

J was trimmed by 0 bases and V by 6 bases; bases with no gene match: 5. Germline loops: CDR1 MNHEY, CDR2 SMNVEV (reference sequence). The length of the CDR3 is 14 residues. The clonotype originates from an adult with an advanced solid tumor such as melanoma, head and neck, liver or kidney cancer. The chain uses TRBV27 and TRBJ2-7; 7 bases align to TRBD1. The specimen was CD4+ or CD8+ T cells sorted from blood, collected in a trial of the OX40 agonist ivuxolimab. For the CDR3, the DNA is TGTGCCAGCAGGCCCCGGGACAGCTCCTACGAGCAGTACTTC. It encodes CASRPRDSSYEQYF.